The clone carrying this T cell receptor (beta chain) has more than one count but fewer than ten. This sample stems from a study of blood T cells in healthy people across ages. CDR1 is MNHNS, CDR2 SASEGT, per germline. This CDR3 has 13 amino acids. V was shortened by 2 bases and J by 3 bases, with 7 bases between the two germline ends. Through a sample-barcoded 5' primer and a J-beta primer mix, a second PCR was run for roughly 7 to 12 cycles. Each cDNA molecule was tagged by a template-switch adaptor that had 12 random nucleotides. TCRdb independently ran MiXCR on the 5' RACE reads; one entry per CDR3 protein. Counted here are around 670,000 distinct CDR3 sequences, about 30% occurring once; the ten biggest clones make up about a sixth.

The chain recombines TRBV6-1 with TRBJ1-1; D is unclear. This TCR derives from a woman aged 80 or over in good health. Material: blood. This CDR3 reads CASSELRYTEAFF. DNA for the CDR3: TGTGCCAGCAGTGAATTGCGGTACACTGAAGCTTTCTTT.